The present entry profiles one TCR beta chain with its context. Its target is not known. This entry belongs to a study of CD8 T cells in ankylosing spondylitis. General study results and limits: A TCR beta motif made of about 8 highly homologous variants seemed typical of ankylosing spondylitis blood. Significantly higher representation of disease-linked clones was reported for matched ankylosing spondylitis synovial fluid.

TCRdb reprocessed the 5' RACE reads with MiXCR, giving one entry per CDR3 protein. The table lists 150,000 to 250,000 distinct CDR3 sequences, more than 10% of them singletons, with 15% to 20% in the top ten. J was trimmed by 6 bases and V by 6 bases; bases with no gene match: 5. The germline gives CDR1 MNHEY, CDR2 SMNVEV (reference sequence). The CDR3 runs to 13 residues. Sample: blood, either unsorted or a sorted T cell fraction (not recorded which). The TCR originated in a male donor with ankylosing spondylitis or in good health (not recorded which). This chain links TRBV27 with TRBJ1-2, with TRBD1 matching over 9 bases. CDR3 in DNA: TGTGCCAGCAGCTCAGGACAGGGGAATGGCTACACCTTC. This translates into CASSSGQGNGYTF.